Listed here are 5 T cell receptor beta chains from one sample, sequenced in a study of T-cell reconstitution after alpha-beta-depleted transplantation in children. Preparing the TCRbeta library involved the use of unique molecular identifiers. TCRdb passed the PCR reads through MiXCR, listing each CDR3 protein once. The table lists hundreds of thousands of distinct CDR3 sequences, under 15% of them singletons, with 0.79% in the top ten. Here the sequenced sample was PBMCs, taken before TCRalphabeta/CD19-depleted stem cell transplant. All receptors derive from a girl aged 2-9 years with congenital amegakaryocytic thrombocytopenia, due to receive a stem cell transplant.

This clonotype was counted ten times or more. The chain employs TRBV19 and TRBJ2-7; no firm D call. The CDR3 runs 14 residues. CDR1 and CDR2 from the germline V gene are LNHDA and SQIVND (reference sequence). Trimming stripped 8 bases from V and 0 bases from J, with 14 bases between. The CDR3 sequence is CASRYQTNSYEQYF. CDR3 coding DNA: TGTGCCAGTCGCTATCAGACGAACTCCTACGAGCAGTACTTC.

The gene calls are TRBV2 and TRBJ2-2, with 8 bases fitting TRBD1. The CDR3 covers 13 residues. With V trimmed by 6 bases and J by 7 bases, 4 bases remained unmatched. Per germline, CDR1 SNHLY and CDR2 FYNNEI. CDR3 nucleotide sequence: TGTGCCAGCAGAGGAACAGGGGGCGGGGAGCTGTTTTTT. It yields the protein CASRGTGGGELFF.

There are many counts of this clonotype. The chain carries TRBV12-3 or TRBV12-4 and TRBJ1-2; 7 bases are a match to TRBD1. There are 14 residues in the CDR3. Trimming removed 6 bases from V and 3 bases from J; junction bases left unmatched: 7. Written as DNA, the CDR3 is TGTGCCAGCAGCCCTACAGGGGATCACTATGGCTACACCTTC. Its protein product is CASSPTGDHYGYTF.

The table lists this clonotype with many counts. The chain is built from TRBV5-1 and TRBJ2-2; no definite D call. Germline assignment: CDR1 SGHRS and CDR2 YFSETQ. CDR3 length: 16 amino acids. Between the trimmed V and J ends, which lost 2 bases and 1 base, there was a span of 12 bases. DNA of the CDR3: TGCGCCAGCAGCTTAAGCTTAGACTGGAACACCGGGGAGCTGTTTTTT. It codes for CASSLSLDWNTGELFF.

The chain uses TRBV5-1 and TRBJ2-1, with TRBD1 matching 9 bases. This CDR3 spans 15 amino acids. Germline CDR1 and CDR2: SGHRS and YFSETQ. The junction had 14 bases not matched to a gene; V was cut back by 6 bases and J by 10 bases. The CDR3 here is CASIPTGGLVAEQFF. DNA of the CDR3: TGCGCCAGCATCCCTACAGGGGGCTTGGTAGCCGAGCAGTTCTTC.